This T cell receptor (beta chain) was found in a study of tumor and adjacent non-tumor tissue in lung cancer. At the level of the study: The patients, approximately nine men and about five women, were roughly 30 to 80 with stage I to III disease.

Concerning this clonotype: The antigen is not known. Its ends do not fully match the called genes, so a read error is possible.

Three rounds of nested PCR, following a modified ARM-PCR protocol, produced the TCRbeta library. TCRdb fed the multiplex PCR reads into MiXCR, producing one record per CDR3 protein. This table has some 93,000 distinct CDR3 sequences, 67% appearing once. Notes on the study in general: Compared with tumor, normal lung showed significantly lower TCR diversity.

This sample's RNA came from whole unsorted tissue. Sequencing used lung tumor tissue. This clonotype was sampled from a man aged 60 to 69 with non-small cell lung cancer.

The CDR3 DNA is TGTGCCAGTGGTATCGGGACAACGTACCAAGAGACCCAGTACTTC. It specifies CASGIGTTYQETQYF. The chain recombines TRBV19 with TRBJ2-5; D may be TRBD1 (6 bases). The CDR3 runs 15 residues. Germline values: CDR1 LNHDA, CDR2 SQIVND (reference sequence).